This T cell receptor beta chain was profiled in a study of cytomegalovirus exposure and HLA in healthy donors. Study outcomes and limitations: Based on reports, TCR beta sequences accurately predicted HLA-A and HLA-B alleles for most subjects. Later, an analysis found that common viral pathogens appeared to be linked with several of the most significant clusters.

This PCR relied on a set of 60 Vbeta primers and 13 Jbeta primers. The assay was immunoSEQ multiplex PCR, and TCRdb's table has in-frame clones only and misses some. The data show some 96,000 clones, roughly three fifths seen once. V lost 3 bases and J 7 bases, leaving 20 bases between the germline ends. The CDR3 is made up of 16 amino acids. The germline CDR1 and CDR2 sequences are SGHNT and YYREEE (reference sequence). For this clone: Its antigen remains unknown.

V is TRBV5-4 and J is TRBJ2-1; D uncertain. The TCR originated in a man between 60 and 75 years old in good health and CMV-seronegative. What was sequenced was PBMCs. For the CDR3, the DNA is TGTGCCAGCAGCTGGCTCGACGCAGGTATTGGAAATGAGCAGTTCTTC. Translating gives CASSWLDAGIGNEQFF.